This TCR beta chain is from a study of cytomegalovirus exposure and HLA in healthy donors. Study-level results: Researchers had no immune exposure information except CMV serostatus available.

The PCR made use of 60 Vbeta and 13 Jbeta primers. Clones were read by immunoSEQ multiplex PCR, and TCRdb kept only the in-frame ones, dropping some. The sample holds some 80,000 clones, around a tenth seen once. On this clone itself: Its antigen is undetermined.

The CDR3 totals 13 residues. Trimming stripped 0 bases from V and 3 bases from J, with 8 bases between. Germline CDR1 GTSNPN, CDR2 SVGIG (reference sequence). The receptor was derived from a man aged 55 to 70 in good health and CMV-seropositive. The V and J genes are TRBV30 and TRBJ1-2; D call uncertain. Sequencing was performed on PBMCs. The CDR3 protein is CAWSVEAHYGYTF. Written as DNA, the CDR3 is TGTGCCTGGAGTGTGGAGGCGCACTATGGCTACACCTTC. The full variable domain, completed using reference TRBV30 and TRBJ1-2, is SQTIHQWPATLVQPVGSPLSLECTVEGTSNPNLYWYRQAAGRGLQLLFYSVGIGQISSEVPQNLSASRPQDRQFILSSKKLLLSDSGFYLCAWSVEAHYGYTFGSGTRLTVV.